These T cell receptor beta chains were read from a single sample in a study of tumor-infiltrating lymphocytes in localized non-small cell lung cancer. TCRdb's table, derived via immunoSEQ multiplex PCR, lists solely in-frame clones and lacks some. The sample carries some 13,000 clones, about 71% recorded once. The sequenced material came from uninvolved lung tissue not adjacent to the tumor. The receptor set was obtained from a human donor with non-small cell lung cancer. Both conserved end residues are part of each CDR3. The order of the fields is D gene, clone size, V gene, J gene, CDR3 protein, CDR3 DNA. A D gene is named only where the DNA matches it firmly. Some rows have no size entry. The others give once, few or many, or a class for an expanded clone.

d_gene: NA
abundance: NA
v_gene: TRBV4-2
j_gene: TRBJ2-5
CDR3aa: CASSQDWVEKTQYF
CDR3nt: TGTGCCAGCAGCCAAGATTGGGTCGAAAAGACCCAGTACTTC

d_gene: NA
abundance: few
v_gene: TRBV7-8
j_gene: TRBJ1-3
CDR3aa: CASSLAIGHTIYF
CDR3nt: TGTGCCAGCAGCTTAGCGATAGGTCACACCATATATTTT

d_gene: TRBD1
abundance: NA
v_gene: TRBV6-4
j_gene: TRBJ1-1
CDR3aa: CASMDYSGGTEAFF
CDR3nt: TGTGCCAGCATGGATTATTCAGGGGGCACTGAAGCTTTCTTT

d_gene: TRBD1
abundance: NA
v_gene: TRBV27
j_gene: TRBJ1-1
CDR3aa: CASSSRQGGYTEAFF
CDR3nt: TGTGCCAGCAGTTCCCGACAGGGAGGATATACTGAAGCTTTCTTT

d_gene: TRBD1
abundance: NA
v_gene: TRBV7-3
j_gene: TRBJ2-3
CDR3aa: CASSPVGQGATDTQYF
CDR3nt: TGTGCCAGCAGCCCCGTGGGGCAGGGGGCGACAGATACGCAGTATTTT

d_gene: NA
abundance: NA
v_gene: TRBV2
j_gene: TRBJ1-1
CDR3aa: CASIRDMNTEAFF
CDR3nt: TGTGCCAGCATACGGGATATGAACACTGAAGCTTTCTTT

d_gene: TRBD1
abundance: once
v_gene: TRBV9
j_gene: TRBJ2-2
CDR3aa: CASSPMGTGRTGELFF
CDR3nt: TGTGCCAGCAGCCCGATGGGGACAGGGCGAACCGGGGAGCTGTTTTTT

d_gene: NA
abundance: medium-sized
v_gene: TRBV7-2
j_gene: TRBJ2-4
CDR3aa: CASSLVKGEGNIQYF
CDR3nt: TGTGCCAGCAGCTTAGTTAAGGGTGAAGGGAACATTCAGTACTTC

d_gene: NA
abundance: NA
v_gene: TRBV5-1
j_gene: TRBJ2-3
CDR3aa: CASSLALQGSTDTQYF
CDR3nt: TGCGCCAGCAGCTTGGCCCTGCAGGGTAGCACAGATACGCAGTATTTT

d_gene: TRBD2
abundance: NA
v_gene: TRBV4-2
j_gene: TRBJ2-3
CDR3aa: CASSQYSGGETDTQYF
CDR3nt: TGTGCCAGCAGCCAATATAGCGGGGGTGAGACAGATACGCAGTATTTT

d_gene: NA
abundance: NA
v_gene: TRBV6-1
j_gene: TRBJ1-4
CDR3aa: CASSGGNYEKLFF
CDR3nt: TGTGCCAGCAGTGGGGGTAATTATGAAAAACTGTTTTTT

d_gene: TRBD1
abundance: NA
v_gene: TRBV28
j_gene: TRBJ1-6
CDR3aa: CASRWGQVPSNSPLHF
CDR3nt: TGTGCCAGCAGATGGGGACAGGTCCCGTCTAATTCACCCCTCCACTTT

d_gene: NA
abundance: NA
v_gene: TRBV6-1
j_gene: TRBJ1-4
CDR3aa: CASSEAHRGFATNEKLFF
CDR3nt: TGTGCCAGCAGTGAAGCGCATAGGGGATTTGCAACTAATGAAAAACTGTTTTTT

d_gene: TRBD2
abundance: NA
v_gene: TRBV11-2
j_gene: TRBJ2-7
CDR3aa: CASSFLAGAYEQYF
CDR3nt: TGTGCCAGCAGCTTTCTAGCGGGAGCCTACGAGCAGTACTTC

d_gene: NA
abundance: medium-sized
v_gene: TRBV9
j_gene: TRBJ1-3
CDR3aa: CASSVDHSSGNTIYF
CDR3nt: TGTGCCAGCAGCGTAGACCACAGCTCTGGAAACACCATATATTTT

d_gene: NA
abundance: NA
v_gene: TRBV7-2
j_gene: TRBJ2-3
CDR3aa: CASSLAGGPEDTQYF
CDR3nt: TGTGCCAGCAGCTTAGCCGGGGGGCCCGAGGATACGCAGTATTTT